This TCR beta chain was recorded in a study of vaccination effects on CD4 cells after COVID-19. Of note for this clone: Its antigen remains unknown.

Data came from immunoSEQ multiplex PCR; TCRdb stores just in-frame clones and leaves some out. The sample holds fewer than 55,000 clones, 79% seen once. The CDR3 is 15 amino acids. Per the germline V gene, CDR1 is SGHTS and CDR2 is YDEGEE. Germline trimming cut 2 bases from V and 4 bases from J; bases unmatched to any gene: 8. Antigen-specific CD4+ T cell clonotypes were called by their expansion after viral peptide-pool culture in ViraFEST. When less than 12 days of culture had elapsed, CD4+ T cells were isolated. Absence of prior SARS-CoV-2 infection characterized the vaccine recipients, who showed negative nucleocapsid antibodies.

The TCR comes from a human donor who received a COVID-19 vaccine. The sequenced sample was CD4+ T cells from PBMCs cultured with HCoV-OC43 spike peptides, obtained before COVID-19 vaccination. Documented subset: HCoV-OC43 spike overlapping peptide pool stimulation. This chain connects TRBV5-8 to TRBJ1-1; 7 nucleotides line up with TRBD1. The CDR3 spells CASSFLTGYRTEAFF. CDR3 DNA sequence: TGTGCCAGCAGCTTCCTGACAGGGTATCGCACTGAAGCTTTCTTT. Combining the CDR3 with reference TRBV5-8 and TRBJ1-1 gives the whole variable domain EAGVTQSPTHLIKTRGQQATLRCSPISGHTSVYWYQQALGLGLQFLLWYDEGEERNRGNFPPRFSGRQFPNYSSELNVNALELEDSALYLCASSFLTGYRTEAFFGQGTRLTVV.